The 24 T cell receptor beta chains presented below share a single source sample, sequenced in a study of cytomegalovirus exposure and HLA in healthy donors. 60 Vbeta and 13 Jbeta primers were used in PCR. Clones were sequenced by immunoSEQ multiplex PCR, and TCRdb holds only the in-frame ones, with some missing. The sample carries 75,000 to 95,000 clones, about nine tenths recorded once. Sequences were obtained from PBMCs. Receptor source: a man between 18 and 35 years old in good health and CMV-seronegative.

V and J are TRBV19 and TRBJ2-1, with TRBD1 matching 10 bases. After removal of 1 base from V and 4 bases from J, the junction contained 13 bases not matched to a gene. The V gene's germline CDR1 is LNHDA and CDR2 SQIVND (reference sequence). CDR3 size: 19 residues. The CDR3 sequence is CASSIGWRDRGPKYNEQFF. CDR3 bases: TGTGCCAGTAGTATAGGTTGGCGGGACAGGGGCCCGAAGTACAATGAGCAGTTCTTC. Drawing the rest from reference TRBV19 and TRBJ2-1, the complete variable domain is DGGITQSPKYLFRKEGQNVTLSCEQNLNHDAMYWYRQDPGQGLRLIYYSQIVNDFQKGDIAEGYSVSREKKESFPLTVTSAQKNPTAFYLCASSIGWRDRGPKYNEQFFGPGTRLTVL.

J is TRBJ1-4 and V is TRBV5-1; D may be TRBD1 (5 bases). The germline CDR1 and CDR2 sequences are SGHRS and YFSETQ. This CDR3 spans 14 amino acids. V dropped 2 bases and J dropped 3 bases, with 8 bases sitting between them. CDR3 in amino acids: CASSFQGSNEKLFF. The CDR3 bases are TGCGCCAGCAGCTTTCAGGGTTCTAATGAAAAACTGTTTTTT.

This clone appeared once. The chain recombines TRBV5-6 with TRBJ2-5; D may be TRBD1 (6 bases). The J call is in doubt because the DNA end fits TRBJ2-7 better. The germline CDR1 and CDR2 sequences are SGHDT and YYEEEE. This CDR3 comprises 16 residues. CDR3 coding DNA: TGTGCCAGCAGCTTGGGAGACAGGTCGGCAACATACGAGCAGTACTTC. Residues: CASSLGDRSATYEQYF.

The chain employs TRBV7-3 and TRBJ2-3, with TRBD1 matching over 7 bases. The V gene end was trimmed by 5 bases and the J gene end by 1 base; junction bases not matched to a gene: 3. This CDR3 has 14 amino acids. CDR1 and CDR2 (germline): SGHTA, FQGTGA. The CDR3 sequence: CASSHGQGTDTQYF. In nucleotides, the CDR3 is TGTGCCAGCAGCCACGGACAGGGCACAGATACGCAGTATTTT.

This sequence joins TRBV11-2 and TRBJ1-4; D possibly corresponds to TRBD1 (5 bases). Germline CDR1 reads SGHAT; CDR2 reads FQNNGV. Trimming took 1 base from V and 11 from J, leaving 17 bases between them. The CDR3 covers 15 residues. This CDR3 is CASSLVARGSGKLFF. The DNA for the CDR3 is TGTGCCAGCAGCTTAGTGGCTAGGGGAAGTGGCAAACTGTTTTTT.

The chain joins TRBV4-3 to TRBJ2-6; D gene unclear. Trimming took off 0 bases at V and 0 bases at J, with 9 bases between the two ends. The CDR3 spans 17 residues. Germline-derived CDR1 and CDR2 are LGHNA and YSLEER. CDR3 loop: CASSQEHQASGANVLTF. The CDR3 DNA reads TGCGCCAGCAGCCAAGAGCATCAGGCCTCTGGGGCCAACGTCCTGACTTTC.

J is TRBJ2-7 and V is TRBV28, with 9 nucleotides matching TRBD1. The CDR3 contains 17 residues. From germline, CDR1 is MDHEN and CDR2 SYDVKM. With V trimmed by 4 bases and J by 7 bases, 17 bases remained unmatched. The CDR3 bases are TGTGCCAGCAGTTCCCCGCGTGGGGGACAGGGAAGAAGGGAGCAGTACTTC. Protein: CASSSPRGGQGRREQYF.

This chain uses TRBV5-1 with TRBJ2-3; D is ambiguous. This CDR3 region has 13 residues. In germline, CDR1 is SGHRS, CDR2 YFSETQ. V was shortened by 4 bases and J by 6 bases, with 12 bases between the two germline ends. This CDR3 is CASSIASRDTQYF. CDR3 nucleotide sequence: TGCGCCAGCAGCATCGCGAGCCGCGATACGCAGTATTTT.

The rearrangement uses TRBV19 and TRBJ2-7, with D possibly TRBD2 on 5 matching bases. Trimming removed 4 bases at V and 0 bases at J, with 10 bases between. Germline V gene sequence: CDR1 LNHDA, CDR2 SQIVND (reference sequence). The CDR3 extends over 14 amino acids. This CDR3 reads CASSRIGLSYEQYF. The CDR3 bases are TGTGCCAGTAGTAGAATAGGACTCTCCTACGAGCAGTACTTC. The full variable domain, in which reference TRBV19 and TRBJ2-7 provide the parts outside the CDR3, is DGGITQSPKYLFRKEGQNVTLSCEQNLNHDAMYWYRQDPGQGLRLIYYSQIVNDFQKGDIAEGYSVSREKKESFPLTVTSAQKNPTAFYLCASSRIGLSYEQYFGPGTRLTVT.

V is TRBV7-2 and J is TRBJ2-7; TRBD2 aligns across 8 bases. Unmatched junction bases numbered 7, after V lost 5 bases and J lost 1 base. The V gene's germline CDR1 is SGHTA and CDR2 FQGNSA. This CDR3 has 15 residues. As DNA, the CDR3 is TGTGCCAGCAGCCCGGGAGGGCGGGGATCCTACGAGCAGTACTTC. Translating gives CASSPGGRGSYEQYF.

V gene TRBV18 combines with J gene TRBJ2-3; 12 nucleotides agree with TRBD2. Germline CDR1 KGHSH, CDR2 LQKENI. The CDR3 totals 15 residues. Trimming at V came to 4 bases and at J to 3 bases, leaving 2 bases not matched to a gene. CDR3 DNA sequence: TGTGCCAGCTCACGGACTAGCGGGAAGACAGATACGCAGTATTTT. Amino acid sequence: CASSRTSGKTDTQYF.

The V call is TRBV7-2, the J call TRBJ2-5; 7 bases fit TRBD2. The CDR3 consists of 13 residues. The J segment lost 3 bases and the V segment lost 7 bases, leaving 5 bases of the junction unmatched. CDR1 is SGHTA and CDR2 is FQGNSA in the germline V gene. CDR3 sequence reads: CASTLAFKETQYF. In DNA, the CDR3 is TGTGCCAGCACACTAGCGTTCAAAGAGACCCAGTACTTC. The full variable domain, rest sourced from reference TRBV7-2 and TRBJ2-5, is GAGVSQSPSNKVTEKGKDVELRCDPISGHTALYWYRQSLGQGLEFLIYFQGNSAPDKSGLPSDRFSAERTGGSVSTLTIQRTQQEDSAVYLCASTLAFKETQYFGPGTRLLVL.

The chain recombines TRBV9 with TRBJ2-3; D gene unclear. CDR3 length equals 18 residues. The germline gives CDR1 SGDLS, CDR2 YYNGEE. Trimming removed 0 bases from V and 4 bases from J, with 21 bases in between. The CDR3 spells CASSVGQALLLSADTQYF. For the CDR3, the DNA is TGTGCCAGCAGCGTAGGTCAGGCTCTTTTGTTGTCTGCAGATACGCAGTATTTT.

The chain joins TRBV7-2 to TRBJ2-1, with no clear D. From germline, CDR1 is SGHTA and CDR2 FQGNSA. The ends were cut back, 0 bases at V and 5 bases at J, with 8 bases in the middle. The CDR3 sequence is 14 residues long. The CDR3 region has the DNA TGTGCCAGCAGCTTAGCGGTGGCAAACAATGAGCAGTTCTTC. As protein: CASSLAVANNEQFF. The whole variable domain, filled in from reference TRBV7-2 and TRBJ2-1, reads GAGVSQSPSNKVTEKGKDVELRCDPISGHTALYWYRQSLGQGLEFLIYFQGNSAPDKSGLPSDRFSAERTGGSVSTLTIQRTQQEDSAVYLCASSLAVANNEQFFGPGTRLTVL.

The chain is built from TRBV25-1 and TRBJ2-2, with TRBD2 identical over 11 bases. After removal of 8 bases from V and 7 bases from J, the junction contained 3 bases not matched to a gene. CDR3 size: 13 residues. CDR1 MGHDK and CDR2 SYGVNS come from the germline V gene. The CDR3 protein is CASRGLAVGELFF. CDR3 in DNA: TGTGCCAGCCGGGGACTAGCGGTCGGGGAGCTGTTTTTT.

The CDR3 sequence is CASSSPTGIQKLYNEQFF. The CDR3 DNA reads as TGTGCCAGCAGCTCCCCCACCGGGATACAGAAATTATACAATGAGCAGTTCTTC. The chain is built from TRBV11-1 and TRBJ2-1; D possibly corresponds to TRBD2 (5 bases). The V gene's germline CDR1 is SGHAT and CDR2 FQDESV (reference sequence). The CDR3 is 18 amino acids. V lost 4 bases and J 4 bases, leaving 23 bases between the germline ends.

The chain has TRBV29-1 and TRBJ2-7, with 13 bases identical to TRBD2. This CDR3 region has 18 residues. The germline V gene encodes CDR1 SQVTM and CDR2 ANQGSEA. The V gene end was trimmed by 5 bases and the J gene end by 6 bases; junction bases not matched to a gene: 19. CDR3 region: CSVRNGTSGIIGVREQYF. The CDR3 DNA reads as TGCAGCGTTCGGAACGGGACTAGCGGGATTATTGGGGTTCGCGAGCAGTACTTC.

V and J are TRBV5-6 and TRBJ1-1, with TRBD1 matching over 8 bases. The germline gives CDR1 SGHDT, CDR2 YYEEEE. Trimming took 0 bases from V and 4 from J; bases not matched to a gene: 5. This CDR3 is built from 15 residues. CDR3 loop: CASSLAGGLGTEAFF. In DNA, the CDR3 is TGTGCCAGCAGCTTGGCAGGGGGCCTGGGCACTGAAGCTTTCTTT.

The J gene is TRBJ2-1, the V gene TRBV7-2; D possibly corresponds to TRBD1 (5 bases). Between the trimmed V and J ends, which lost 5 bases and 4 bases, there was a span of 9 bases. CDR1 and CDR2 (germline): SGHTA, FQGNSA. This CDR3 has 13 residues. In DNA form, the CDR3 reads TGTGCCAGCAGCGGCGACAGTTACAATGAGCAGTTCTTC. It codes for CASSGDSYNEQFF.

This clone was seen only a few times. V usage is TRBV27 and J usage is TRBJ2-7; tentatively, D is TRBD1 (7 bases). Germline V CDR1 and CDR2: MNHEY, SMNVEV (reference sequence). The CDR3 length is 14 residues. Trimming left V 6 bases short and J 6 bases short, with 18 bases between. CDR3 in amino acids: CASSKTGTVSEQYF. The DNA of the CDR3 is TGTGCCAGCAGCAAGACAGGGACTGTAAGCGAGCAGTACTTC.

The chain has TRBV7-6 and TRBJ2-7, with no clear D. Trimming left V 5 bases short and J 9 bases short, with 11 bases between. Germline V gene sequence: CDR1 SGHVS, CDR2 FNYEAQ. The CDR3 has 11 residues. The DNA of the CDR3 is TGTGCCAGCAGCGATAGCTATGCGCAGTACTTC. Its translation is CASSDSYAQYF.

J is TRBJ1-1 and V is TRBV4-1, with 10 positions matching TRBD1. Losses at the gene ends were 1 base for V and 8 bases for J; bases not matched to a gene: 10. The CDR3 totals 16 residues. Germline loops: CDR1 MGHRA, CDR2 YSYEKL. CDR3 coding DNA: TGCGCCAGCAGCCAAGTCTACGACAGGGGGCAGCGGGAAGCTTTCTTT. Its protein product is CASSQVYDRGQREAFF.

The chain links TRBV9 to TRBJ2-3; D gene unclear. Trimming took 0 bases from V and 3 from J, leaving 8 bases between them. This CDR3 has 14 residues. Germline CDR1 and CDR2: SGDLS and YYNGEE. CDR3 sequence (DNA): TGTGCCAGCAGCGTAGTCCCGAGAACAGATACGCAGTATTTT. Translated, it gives CASSVVPRTDTQYF.

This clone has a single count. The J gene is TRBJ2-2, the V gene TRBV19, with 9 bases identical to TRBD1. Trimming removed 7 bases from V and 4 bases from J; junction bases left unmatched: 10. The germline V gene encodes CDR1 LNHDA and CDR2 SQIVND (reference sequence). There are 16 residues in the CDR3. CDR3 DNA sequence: TGTGCCAGTACCTCTTACAGGGGGCAGGGCACCGGGGAGCTGTTTTTT. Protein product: CASTSYRGQGTGELFF. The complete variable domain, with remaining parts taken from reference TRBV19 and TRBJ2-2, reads DGGITQSPKYLFRKEGQNVTLSCEQNLNHDAMYWYRQDPGQGLRLIYYSQIVNDFQKGDIAEGYSVSREKKESFPLTVTSAQKNPTAFYLCASTSYRGQGTGELFFGEGSRLTVL.